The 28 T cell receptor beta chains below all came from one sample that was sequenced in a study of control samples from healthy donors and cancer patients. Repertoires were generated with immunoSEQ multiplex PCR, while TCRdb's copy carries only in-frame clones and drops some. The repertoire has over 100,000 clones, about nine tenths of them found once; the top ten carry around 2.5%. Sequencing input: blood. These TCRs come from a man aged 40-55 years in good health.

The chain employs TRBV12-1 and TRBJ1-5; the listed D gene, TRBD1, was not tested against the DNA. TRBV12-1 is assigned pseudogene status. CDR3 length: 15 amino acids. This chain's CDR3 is CASFRTGGGNQPQHF. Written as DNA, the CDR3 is TGTGCCAGCTTTAGGACAGGGGGAGGCAATCAGCCCCAGCATTTT.

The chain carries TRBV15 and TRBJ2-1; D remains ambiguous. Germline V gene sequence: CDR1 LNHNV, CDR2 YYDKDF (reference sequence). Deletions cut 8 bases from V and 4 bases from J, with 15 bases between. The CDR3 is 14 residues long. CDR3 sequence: CATSAPHGYNEQFF. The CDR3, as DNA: TGTGCCACCTCCGCCCCCCATGGGTACAATGAGCAGTTCTTC.

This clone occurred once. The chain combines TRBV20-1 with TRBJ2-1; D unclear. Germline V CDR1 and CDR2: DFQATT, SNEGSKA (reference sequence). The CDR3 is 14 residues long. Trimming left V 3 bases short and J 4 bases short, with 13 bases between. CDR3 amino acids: CSASLSLGYNEQFF. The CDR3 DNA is TGCAGTGCTAGTCTGAGTCTAGGGTACAATGAGCAGTTCTTC.

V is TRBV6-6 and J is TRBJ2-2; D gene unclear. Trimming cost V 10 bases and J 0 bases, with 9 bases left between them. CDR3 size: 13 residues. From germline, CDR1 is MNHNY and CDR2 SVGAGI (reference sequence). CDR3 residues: CATDRANTGELFF. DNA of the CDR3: TGTGCCACTGACCGGGCGAACACCGGGGAGCTGTTTTTT.

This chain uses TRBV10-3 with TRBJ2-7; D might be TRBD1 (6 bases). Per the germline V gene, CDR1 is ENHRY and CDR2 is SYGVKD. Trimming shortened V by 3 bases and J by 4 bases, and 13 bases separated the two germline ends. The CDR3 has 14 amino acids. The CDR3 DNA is TGTGCCATCAGTGACGAACAGGGTTTTTACGAGCAGTACTTC. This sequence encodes CAISDEQGFYEQYF.

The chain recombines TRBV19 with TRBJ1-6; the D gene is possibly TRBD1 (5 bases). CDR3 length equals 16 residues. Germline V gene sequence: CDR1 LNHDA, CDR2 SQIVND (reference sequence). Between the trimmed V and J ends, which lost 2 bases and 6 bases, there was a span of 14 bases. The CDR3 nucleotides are TGTGCCAGTAGTATAATGGGGCAGGGAAGTAATTCACCCCTCCACTTT. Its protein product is CASSIMGQGSNSPLHF.

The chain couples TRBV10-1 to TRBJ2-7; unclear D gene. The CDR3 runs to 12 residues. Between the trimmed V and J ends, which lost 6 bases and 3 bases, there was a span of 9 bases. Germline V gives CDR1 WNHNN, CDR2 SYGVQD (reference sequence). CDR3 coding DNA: TGCGCCAGCAGCTCCGGTTACTACGAGCAGTACTTC. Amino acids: CASSSGYYEQYF.

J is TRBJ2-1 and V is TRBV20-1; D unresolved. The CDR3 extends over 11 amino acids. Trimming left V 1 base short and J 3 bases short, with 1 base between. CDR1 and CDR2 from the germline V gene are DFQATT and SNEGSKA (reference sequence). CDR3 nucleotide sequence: TGCAGTGCTAGAGTCTACAATGAGCAGTTCTTC. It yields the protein CSARVYNEQFF.

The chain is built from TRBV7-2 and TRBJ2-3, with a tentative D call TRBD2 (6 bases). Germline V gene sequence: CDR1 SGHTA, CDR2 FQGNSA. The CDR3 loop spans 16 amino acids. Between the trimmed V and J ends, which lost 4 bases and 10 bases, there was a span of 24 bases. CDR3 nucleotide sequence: TGTGCCAGCAGCTCCGGGGGTGGCGGGGCATTCGAGTCGCAGTATTTT. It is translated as CASSSGGGGAFESQYF.

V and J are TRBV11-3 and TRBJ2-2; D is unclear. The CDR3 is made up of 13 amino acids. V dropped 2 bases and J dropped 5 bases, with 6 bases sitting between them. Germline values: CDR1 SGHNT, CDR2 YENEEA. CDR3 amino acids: CASSLNPTGELFF. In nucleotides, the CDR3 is TGTGCCAGCAGCTTAAACCCAACCGGGGAGCTGTTTTTT.

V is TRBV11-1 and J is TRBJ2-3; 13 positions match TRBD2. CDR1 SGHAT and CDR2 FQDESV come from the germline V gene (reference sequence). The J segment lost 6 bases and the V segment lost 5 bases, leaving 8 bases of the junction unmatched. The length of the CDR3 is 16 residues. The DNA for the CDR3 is TGTGCCAGCAGCACCGGGACTAGCGGGGTTTCGGATACGCAGTATTTT. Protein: CASSTGTSGVSDTQYF.

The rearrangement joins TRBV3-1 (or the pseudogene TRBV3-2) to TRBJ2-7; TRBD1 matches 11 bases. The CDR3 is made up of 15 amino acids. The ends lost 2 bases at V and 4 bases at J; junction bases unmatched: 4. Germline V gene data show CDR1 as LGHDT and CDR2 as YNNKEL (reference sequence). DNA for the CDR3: TGTGCCAGCAGCCAACAAGGGACAGGGGGGTACGAGCAGTACTTC. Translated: CASSQQGTGGYEQYF.

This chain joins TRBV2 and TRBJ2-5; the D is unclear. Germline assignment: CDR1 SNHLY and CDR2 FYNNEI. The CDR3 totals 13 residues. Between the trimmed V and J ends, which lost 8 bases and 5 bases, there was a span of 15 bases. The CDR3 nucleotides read TGTGCCAGCGCGTGGGATCAGAGGGAGACCCAGTACTTC. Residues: CASAWDQRETQYF.

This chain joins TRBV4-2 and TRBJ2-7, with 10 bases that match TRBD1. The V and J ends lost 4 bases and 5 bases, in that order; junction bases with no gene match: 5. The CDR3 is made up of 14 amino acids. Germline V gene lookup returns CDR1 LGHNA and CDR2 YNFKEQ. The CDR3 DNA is TGTGCCAGCAGCCCGGGACAGGGGTTCGACGAGCAGTACTTC. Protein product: CASSPGQGFDEQYF.

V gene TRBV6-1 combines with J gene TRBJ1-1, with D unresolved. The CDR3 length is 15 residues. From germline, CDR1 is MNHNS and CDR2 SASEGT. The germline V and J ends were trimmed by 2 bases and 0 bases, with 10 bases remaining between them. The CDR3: CASSEWGVLNTEAFF. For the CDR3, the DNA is TGTGCCAGCAGTGAATGGGGTGTACTGAACACTGAAGCTTTCTTT.

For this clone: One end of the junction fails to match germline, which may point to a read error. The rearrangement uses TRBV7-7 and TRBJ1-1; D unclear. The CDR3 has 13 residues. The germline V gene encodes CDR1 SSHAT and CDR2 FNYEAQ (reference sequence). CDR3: CASSLGETTEAFF. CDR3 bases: TGTGCTAGCAGCTTAGGCGAGACCACTGAAGCTTTCTTT. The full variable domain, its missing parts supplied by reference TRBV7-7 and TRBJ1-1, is GAGVSQSPRYKVTKRGQDVTLRCDPISSHATLYWYQQALGQGPEFLTYFNYEAQPDKSGLPSDRFSAERPEGSISTLTIQRTEQRDSAMYRCASSLGETTEAFFGQGTRLTVV.

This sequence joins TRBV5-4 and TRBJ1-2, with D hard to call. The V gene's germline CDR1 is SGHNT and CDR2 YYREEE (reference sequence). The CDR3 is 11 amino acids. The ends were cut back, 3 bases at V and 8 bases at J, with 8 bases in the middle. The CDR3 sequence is CASSYGRGYTF. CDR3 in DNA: TGTGCCAGCAGCTACGGGAGAGGCTACACCTTC.

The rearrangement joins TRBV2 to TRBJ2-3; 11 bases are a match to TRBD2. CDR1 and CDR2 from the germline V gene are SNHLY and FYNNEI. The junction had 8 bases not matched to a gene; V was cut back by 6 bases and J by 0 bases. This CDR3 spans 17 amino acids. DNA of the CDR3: TGTGCCAGCAGAGCACTAGCGGGGGCTACTAGCACAGATACGCAGTATTTT. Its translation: CASRALAGATSTDTQYF. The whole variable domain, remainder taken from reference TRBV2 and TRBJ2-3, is EPEVTQTPSHQVTQMGQEVILRCVPISNHLYFYWYRQILGQKVEFLVSFYNNEISEKSEIFDDQFSVERPDGSNFTLKIRSTKLEDSAMYFCASRALAGATSTDTQYFGPGTRLTVL.

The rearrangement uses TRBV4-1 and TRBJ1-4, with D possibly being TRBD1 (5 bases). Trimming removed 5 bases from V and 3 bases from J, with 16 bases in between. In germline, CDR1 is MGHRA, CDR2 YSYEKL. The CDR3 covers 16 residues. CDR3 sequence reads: CASSEGDHKANEKLFF. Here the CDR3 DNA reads TGCGCCAGCAGCGAAGGGGATCATAAGGCTAATGAAAAACTGTTTTTT.

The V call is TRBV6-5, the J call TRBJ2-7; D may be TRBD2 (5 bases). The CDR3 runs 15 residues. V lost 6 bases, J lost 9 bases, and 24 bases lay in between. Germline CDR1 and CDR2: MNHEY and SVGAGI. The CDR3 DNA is TGTGCCAGCAGGAACGTACTGGGGTCTATAAGCGGGCAGTACTTC. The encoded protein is CASRNVLGSISGQYF.

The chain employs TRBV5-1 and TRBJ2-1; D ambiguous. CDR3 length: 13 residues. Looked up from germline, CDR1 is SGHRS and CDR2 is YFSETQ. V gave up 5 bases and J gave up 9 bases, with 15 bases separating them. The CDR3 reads CASSSASVGEQFF. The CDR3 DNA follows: TGCGCCAGCAGTTCGGCCTCGGTTGGTGAGCAGTTCTTC.

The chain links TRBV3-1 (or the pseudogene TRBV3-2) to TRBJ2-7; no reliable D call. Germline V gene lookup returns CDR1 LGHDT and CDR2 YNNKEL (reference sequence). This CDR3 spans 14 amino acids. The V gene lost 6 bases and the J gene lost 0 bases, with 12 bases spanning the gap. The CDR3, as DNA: TGTGCCAGCAGTCGGACCTTCCGCTCCTACGAGCAGTACTTC. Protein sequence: CASSRTFRSYEQYF.

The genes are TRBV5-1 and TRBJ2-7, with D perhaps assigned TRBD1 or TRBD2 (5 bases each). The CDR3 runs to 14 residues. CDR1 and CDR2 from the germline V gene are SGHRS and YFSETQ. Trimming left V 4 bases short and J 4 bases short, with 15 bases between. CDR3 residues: CASSHGTEAYEQYF. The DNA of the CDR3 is TGCGCCAGCAGCCACGGGACGGAAGCATACGAGCAGTACTTC.

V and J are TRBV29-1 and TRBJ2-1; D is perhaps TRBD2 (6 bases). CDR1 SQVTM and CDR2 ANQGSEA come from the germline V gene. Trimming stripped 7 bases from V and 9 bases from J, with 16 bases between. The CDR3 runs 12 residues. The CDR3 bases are TGCAGCGGGGGACTGGCCTCCGGTGAGCAGTTCTTC. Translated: CSGGLASGEQFF.

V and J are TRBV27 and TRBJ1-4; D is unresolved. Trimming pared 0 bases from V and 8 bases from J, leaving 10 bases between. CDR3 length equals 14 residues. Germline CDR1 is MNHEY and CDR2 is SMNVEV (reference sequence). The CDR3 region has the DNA TGTGCCAGCAGTTTATCGAGGGTTCGGGAAAAACTGTTTTTT. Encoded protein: CASSLSRVREKLFF.

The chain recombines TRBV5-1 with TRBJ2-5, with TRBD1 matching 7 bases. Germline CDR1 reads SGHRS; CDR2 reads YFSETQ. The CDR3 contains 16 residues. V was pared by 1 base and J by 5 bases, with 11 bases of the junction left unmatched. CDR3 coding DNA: TGCGCCAGCAGCTTGTATGCGCCCGAGGGGGCGGAGACCCAGTACTTC. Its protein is CASSLYAPEGAETQYF.

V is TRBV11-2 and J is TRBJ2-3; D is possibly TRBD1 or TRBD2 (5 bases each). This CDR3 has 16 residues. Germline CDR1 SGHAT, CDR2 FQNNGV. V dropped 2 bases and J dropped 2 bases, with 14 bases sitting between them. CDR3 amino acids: CASSLNRGPSTDTQYF. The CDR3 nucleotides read TGTGCCAGCAGCTTAAATCGGGGACCTTCCACAGATACGCAGTATTTT.

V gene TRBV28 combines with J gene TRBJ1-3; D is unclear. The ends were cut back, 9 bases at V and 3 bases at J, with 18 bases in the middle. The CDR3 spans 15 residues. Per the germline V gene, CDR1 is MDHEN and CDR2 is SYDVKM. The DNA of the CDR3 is TGTGCCAGTTCACCGAACGGGGATTTTGGAAACACCATATATTTT. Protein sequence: CASSPNGDFGNTIYF.